This TCR beta chain was identified during a study of regulatory T cells in long-lasting Graves disease. Time point in this sample: newly diagnosed GD, antithyroid drugs for less than 3 months. PBMC-extracted RNA yielded the TCR library. The table lists this clonotype with a few counts. A read error is possible here, since a much larger clone lies one base away. To make TCR beta libraries, researchers used iRepertoire HTBI primers and Arm-PCR of CDR3 regions. TCRdb reprocessed the multiplex PCR reads via MiXCR and lists one record per CDR3 protein. In the table there are roughly 350,000 distinct CDR3 sequences, 15% to 20% of which are singletons. This same sample was also part of a study on T cells in Graves' hyperthyroidism and ophthalmopathy. Per that study: Appearing also in blood were most of the thyroid clonotypes expanded above 0.001.

The sequencing here drew on peripheral blood mononuclear cells (PBMCs), taken at new diagnosis, from a patient treated with antithyroid drugs. This TCR was sampled from a woman aged 18 to 35 with Graves disease.

In DNA, the CDR3 is TGTGCCAGCAGTTTGGGGCTGGCCGGGGAGCTGCTTTTT. As protein: CASSLGLAGELLF. V is TRBV12-3 or TRBV12-4 and J is TRBJ2-2, with D perhaps TRBD1 or TRBD2 (5 bases each). The CDR3 extends over 13 amino acids.